The 20 T cell receptor beta chains in this list originate from one sample, sequenced in a study of T cell responses to AZD1222 COVID-19 vaccine. This table comes from immunoSEQ multiplex PCR, and its TCRdb copy is limited to in-frame clones, with some not included. The sample has about 140,000 clones. The sequenced sample consisted of peripheral blood. The receptors stem from an adult in good health.

This chain links TRBV18 with TRBJ1-1, with D maybe TRBD1 (6 bases). Trimming removed 6 bases from V and 11 bases from J, with 13 bases in between. Germline CDR1 reads KGHSH; CDR2 reads LQKENI. This CDR3 spans 11 amino acids. CDR3 amino acids: CASSPGEGAFF. The CDR3 DNA sequence: TGTGCCAGCTCGCCAGGGGAAGGGGCTTTCTTT.

The rearrangement links TRBV12-3 or TRBV12-4 to TRBJ1-1; D might be TRBD1 (6 bases). The CDR3 is 11 amino acids. V was clipped by 3 bases and J by 11 bases, with 10 bases between them. The CDR3: CASSFYRVAFF. CDR3 coding DNA: TGTGCCAGCAGTTTCTACAGGGTGGCTTTCTTT.

This chain connects TRBV10-2 to TRBJ2-7; D is ambiguous. Germline assignment: CDR1 WSHSY and CDR2 SAAADI. Trimming took off 4 bases at V and 1 base at J, with 8 bases between the two ends. This CDR3 contains 13 residues. Written as DNA, the CDR3 is TGCGCCAGCAGTGCGCCGGGTTCCTACGAGCAGTACTTC. Translated: CASSAPGSYEQYF.

The rearrangement uses TRBV11-2 and TRBJ1-1; D remains unclear. CDR3 size: 13 residues. The germline CDR1 and CDR2 sequences are SGHAT and FQNNGV. Trimming left V 3 bases short and J 1 base short, with 6 bases between. The CDR3 is CASSLSGNTEAFF. The CDR3 bases are TGTGCCAGCAGCTTGTCCGGGAACACTGAAGCTTTCTTT.

J is TRBJ2-5 and V is TRBV11-3; D is possibly TRBD1 (5 bases). V lost 1 base and J lost 12, with 18 bases in between. The CDR3 is 14 residues long. Germline-derived CDR1 and CDR2 are SGHNT and YENEEA. The CDR3 is CASSLGGRDKSKYF. DNA of the CDR3: TGTGCCAGCAGCTTAGGAGGCAGGGATAAGTCCAAGTACTTC.

The V and J genes are TRBV27 and TRBJ2-2; 8 bases match TRBD1. Germline CDR1 is MNHEY and CDR2 is SMNVEV (reference sequence). The CDR3 runs to 15 residues. Losses at the gene ends were 6 bases for V and 5 bases for J; bases not matched to a gene: 8. CDR3 DNA: TGTGCCAGCAGAAGAACAGGGGGGCCTACCGGGGAGCTGTTTTTT. Its protein is CASRRTGGPTGELFF.

Notes on this clone: The junction and the germline gene differ at one end; a read error may be behind it. The chain is built from TRBV7-2 and TRBJ2-1, with TRBD2 identical over 7 bases. Germline V gene lookup returns CDR1 SGHTA and CDR2 FQGNSA. This CDR3 has 9 amino acids. For the CDR3, the DNA is TGTGCCAGCGGCCCGGGGGGAGTCTTC. Protein product: CASGPGGVF.

V gene TRBV19 combines with J gene TRBJ1-5; D possibly corresponds to TRBD1 (5 bases). The CDR3 totals 16 residues. Looked up from germline, CDR1 is LNHDA and CDR2 is SQIVND (reference sequence). The V gene lost 7 bases and the J gene lost 2 bases, with 18 bases spanning the gap. In DNA, the CDR3 is TGTGCCAGTACCCTGGGGGAATTTCGGGGCAATCAGCCCCAGCATTTT. This gives the protein CASTLGEFRGNQPQHF.

The V gene is TRBV28, the J gene TRBJ1-6; 7 positions agree with TRBD1. CDR1 MDHEN and CDR2 SYDVKM come from the germline V gene. The trim removed 4 bases at V and 7 bases at J, leaving 4 bases unmatched. This CDR3 is built from 14 residues. CDR3 sequence reads: CASSWAGGNSPLHF. CDR3 DNA: TGTGCCAGCAGTTGGGCAGGGGGAAATTCACCCCTCCACTTT. Full variable domain (remainder filled in from reference TRBV28 and TRBJ1-6): DVKVTQSSRYLVKRTGEKVFLECVQDMDHENMFWYRQDPGLGLRLIYFSYDVKMKEKGDIPEGYSVSREKKERFSLILESASTNQTSMYLCASSWAGGNSPLHFGNGTRLTVT.

This sequence joins TRBV7-9 and TRBJ1-3, with D hard to call. V lost 5 bases and J 0 bases, leaving 11 bases between the germline ends. The CDR3 sequence is 15 residues long. The germline V gene encodes CDR1 SEHNR and CDR2 FQNEAQ (reference sequence). The CDR3 is CASSRNPDSGNTIYF. Here the CDR3 DNA reads TGTGCCAGCAGCCGTAACCCCGACTCTGGAAACACCATATATTTT.

This rearrangement joins TRBV7-8 to TRBJ2-5; 7 bases line up with TRBD2. The V gene's germline CDR1 is SGHVS and CDR2 FQNEAQ. The CDR3 extends over 16 amino acids. V gave up 3 bases and J gave up 3 bases; unmatched junction bases: 10. DNA for the CDR3: TGTGCCAGCAGCTTTCCCTTTGGGGGGGGAGAAGAGACCCAGTACTTC. This sequence encodes CASSFPFGGGEETQYF.

The chain couples TRBV5-5 to TRBJ2-7; unclear D gene. Germline V lookup: CDR1 SGHKS, CDR2 YYEKEE (reference sequence). The V and J ends lost 1 base and 5 bases respectively, with 7 bases between them. This CDR3 contains 12 residues. The CDR3, as DNA: TGTGCCAGCAGCTTGAGGGTTGACGAGCAGTACTTC. Amino acid sequence: CASSLRVDEQYF.

This chain uses TRBV6-2 or TRBV6-3 with TRBJ2-5; 7 nucleotides match TRBD1. The CDR3 sequence is 17 residues long. Germline lookup yields CDR1 MNHEY and CDR2 SVGEGT. Trimming took 2 bases from V and 3 from J; bases not matched to a gene: 12. This chain's CDR3 is CASSYHLRDSHKETQYF. CDR3 nucleotides: TGTGCCAGCAGTTACCATTTACGGGACAGCCATAAAGAGACCCAGTACTTC.

The chain is built from TRBV19 and TRBJ1-3; D remains unclear. The ends were cut back, 7 bases at V and 2 bases at J, with 9 bases in the middle. This CDR3 has 13 amino acids. Germline CDR1 and CDR2: LNHDA and SQIVND (reference sequence). The CDR3 is CASIGSTGNTIYF. The CDR3 coding sequence is TGTGCCAGTATTGGCAGTACTGGAAACACCATATATTTT.

Comments on this clone: One junction end does not reproduce the germline sequence, and a read error may be involved. This chain links TRBV5-1 with TRBJ1-1, with D possibly TRBD1 on 5 matching bases. The CDR3 has 14 amino acids. Germline lookup yields CDR1 SGHRS and CDR2 YFSETQ. CDR3 coding DNA: TGCGCCAGCAGCCCTTTCGGGGTGGACACTGAAACTTTCTTT. It yields the protein CASSPFGVDTETFF.

The chain carries TRBV19 and TRBJ1-1, with D possibly TRBD1 on 5 matching bases. Germline CDR1 LNHDA, CDR2 SQIVND (reference sequence). The CDR3 sequence is 14 residues long. Deletions cut 2 bases from V and 6 bases from J, with 13 bases between. The CDR3 loop is CASSIFTGGAEAFF. The CDR3 DNA sequence: TGTGCCAGTAGTATATTCACGGGGGGAGCTGAAGCTTTCTTT.

The chain links TRBV4-1 to TRBJ1-5; D possibly corresponds to TRBD1 (6 bases). V lost 3 bases, J lost 6 bases, and 18 bases lay in between. The CDR3 loop spans 16 amino acids. In germline, CDR1 is MGHRA, CDR2 YSYEKL. The CDR3 sequence: CASSQTLLRGPQPQHF. Here the CDR3 DNA reads TGCGCCAGCAGCCAGACGCTTCTCCGGGGGCCTCAGCCCCAGCATTTT.

The chain has TRBV6-1 and TRBJ1-5; 7 bases are shared with TRBD1. With 3 bases clipped from V and 4 bases from J, the junction kept 9 bases outside the gene matches. Germline V CDR1 and CDR2: MNHNS, SASEGT. The CDR3 consists of 16 residues. The CDR3 nucleotides read TGTGCCAGCAGTGAGGCGGGACAGTGGGGGAATCAGCCCCAGCATTTT. This sequence encodes CASSEAGQWGNQPQHF.

The gene calls are TRBV18 and TRBJ2-7; D might be TRBD1 (5 bases). V was pared by 4 bases and J by 5 bases, with 18 bases between. Germline CDR1 and CDR2: KGHSH and LQKENI. This CDR3 contains 15 residues. DNA of the CDR3: TGTGCCAGCTCACTGGACACCCGACAGAAGAACGAGCAGTACTTC. Protein product: CASSLDTRQKNEQYF.

This chain uses TRBV5-4 with TRBJ1-3, with D hard to call. V was clipped by 2 bases and J by 1 base, with 4 bases between them. Per germline, CDR1 SGHNT and CDR2 YYREEE (reference sequence). This CDR3 comprises 13 residues. CDR3 sequence: CASSFFSGNTIYF. The DNA of the CDR3 is TGTGCCAGCAGCTTTTTTTCTGGAAACACCATATATTTT. The entire variable domain, with the rest obtained from reference TRBV5-4 and TRBJ1-3, is as follows: ETGVTQSPTHLIKTRGQQVTLRCSSQSGHNTVSWYQQALGQGPQFIFQYYREEENGRGNFPPRFSGLQFPNYSSELNVNALELDDSALYLCASSFFSGNTIYFGEGSWLTVV.